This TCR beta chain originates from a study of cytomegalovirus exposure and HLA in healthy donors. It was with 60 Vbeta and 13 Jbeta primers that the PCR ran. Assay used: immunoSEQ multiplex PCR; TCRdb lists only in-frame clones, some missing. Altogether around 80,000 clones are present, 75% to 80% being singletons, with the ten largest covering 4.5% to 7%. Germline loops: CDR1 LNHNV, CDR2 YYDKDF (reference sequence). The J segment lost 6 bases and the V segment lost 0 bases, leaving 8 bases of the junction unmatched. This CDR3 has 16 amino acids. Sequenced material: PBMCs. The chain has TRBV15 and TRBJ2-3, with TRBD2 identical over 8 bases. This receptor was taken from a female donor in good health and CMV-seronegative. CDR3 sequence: CATSRDSGGGRDTQYF. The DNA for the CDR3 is TGTGCCACCAGCAGAGATTCGGGGGGGGGCCGGGATACGCAGTATTTT.